These 21 T cell receptor beta chains share one sample of origin, sequenced in a study of T cells in Graves' hyperthyroidism and ophthalmopathy. TCR beta CDR3 regions were amplified from RNA transcripts. The study used the HTBI primer set for a first-round RT-PCR of the TCR CDR3. MiXCR, run by TCRdb on the multiplex PCR reads, gives a single entry per CDR3 protein. The sample has 550,000 to 600,000 distinct CDR3 sequences; around 45% are singletons. The source material was peripheral blood or thyroid tissue (not recorded which). All receptors come from an adult woman with Graves' disease, either hyperthyroidism or ophthalmopathy (not recorded which).

The gene calls are TRBV29-1 and TRBJ2-3, with 12 bases lining up with TRBD2. The CDR3 consists of 14 residues. Trimming removed 7 bases from V and 3 bases from J; junction bases left unmatched: 5. Germline V lookup: CDR1 SQVTM, CDR2 ANQGSEA. This CDR3 reads CSAAGLAGTDTQYF. In DNA, the CDR3 is TGCAGCGCCGCAGGACTAGCGGGGACAGATACGCAGTATTTT.

This clonotype was seen many times. The rearrangement uses TRBV2 and TRBJ2-7; TRBD2 might be the D (6 bases). The CDR3 length is 13 residues. V shed 8 bases and J shed 5 bases, with 16 bases lying between them. Germline assignment: CDR1 SNHLY and CDR2 FYNNEI. CDR3 in DNA: TGTGCCAGCTTCGGGGGAGCTTCCCACGAGCAGTACTTC. Amino acid sequence: CASFGGASHEQYF.

The gene calls are TRBV7-9 and TRBJ1-4, with D maybe TRBD1 (6 bases). Germline CDR1 reads SEHNR; CDR2 reads FQNEAQ (reference sequence). The ends were cut back, 1 base at V and 7 bases at J, with 10 bases in the middle. CDR3 length equals 14 residues. CDR3 DNA: TGTGCCAGCAGCTTAGTCGTGACAGGTGAAAAACTGTTTTTT. As protein: CASSLVVTGEKLFF.

DNA of the CDR3: TGTGCCAGCAGTTACTTCCGGGGGCGCCGGGAGCTGTTTTTT. It yields the protein CASSYFRGRRELFF. This rearrangement joins TRBV6-5 to TRBJ2-2; D may match TRBD1 or TRBD2 (6 bases each). Trimming cost V 1 base and J 9 bases, with 12 bases left between them. CDR1 MNHEY and CDR2 SVGAGI come from the germline V gene. The CDR3 loop spans 14 amino acids.

The V call is TRBV7-9, the J call TRBJ1-2; maybe TRBD1 (5 bases). V lost 7 bases to trimming and J lost 5 bases, with 11 bases between them. The CDR3 has 12 amino acids. The V gene's germline CDR1 is SEHNR and CDR2 FQNEAQ (reference sequence). In DNA form, the CDR3 reads TGTGCCAGCACAACGGAGGGGTATGGCTACACCTTC. Residues: CASTTEGYGYTF.

This chain links TRBV28 with TRBJ2-7; D may be TRBD2 (5 bases). Trimming removed 8 bases at V and 7 bases at J, with 15 bases between. Germline V gene lookup returns CDR1 MDHEN and CDR2 SYDVKM. This CDR3 is built from 12 residues. The CDR3 region has the DNA TGTGCCAGCGGGGAAGGGCAGCGGGAGCAGTACTTC. Its translation is CASGEGQREQYF.

This clonotype was observed at least ten times. The chain couples TRBV11-3 to TRBJ2-5; possibly TRBD1 for D (6 bases). V was clipped by 5 bases and J by 3 bases, with 13 bases between them. CDR1 and CDR2 from the germline V gene are SGHNT and YENEEA. The CDR3 is 14 residues long. CDR3 nucleotide sequence: TGTGCCAGCAGCAACCGGGACAACAAAGAGACCCAGTACTTC. This encodes CASSNRDNKETQYF.

There are many counts of this clonotype. The junction departs from germline at one end; a sequencing error may be responsible. CDR3 amino acids: CASSELPNLRVPF. The DNA for the CDR3 is TGTGCCAGCAGTGAATTGCCTAACTTACGGGTTCCGTTC. The gene calls are TRBV2 and TRBJ2-7; D is undetermined. CDR3 length: 13 residues. In germline, CDR1 is SNHLY, CDR2 FYNNEI. The full variable domain, rest sourced from reference TRBV2 and TRBJ2-7, is EPEVTQTPSHQVTQMGQEVILRCVPISNHLYFYWYRQILGQKVEFLVSFYNNEISEKSEIFDDQFSVERPDGSNFTLKIRSTKLEDSAMYFCASSELPNLRVPFGPGTRLTVT.

This rearrangement joins TRBV7-2 to TRBJ2-5; a possible D gene is TRBD1 (5 bases). This CDR3 has 15 residues. Trimming shortened V by 5 bases and J by 13 bases, and 26 bases separated the two germline ends. Germline CDR1 and CDR2: SGHTA and FQGNSA. CDR3 amino acids: CASSPRALRQGVLYF. The CDR3 region has the DNA TGTGCCAGCAGCCCTCGGGCCCTTCGCCAAGGGGTCCTGTACTTC.

The chain links TRBV20-1 to TRBJ2-5, with 9 bases identical to TRBD2. Germline V gives CDR1 DFQATT, CDR2 SNEGSKA (reference sequence). This CDR3 comprises 13 residues. V shed 5 bases, J shed 2 bases, and the junction held 3 bases outside the gene matches. CDR3 bases: TGCAGTGCTCGAACTAGCGGGCAAGAGACCCAGTACTTC. Protein: CSARTSGQETQYF.

This chain uses TRBV29-1 with TRBJ2-7; TRBD2 is a possible D gene (6 bases). V was trimmed by 3 bases and J by 0 bases, leaving 15 bases between them. The germline gives CDR1 SQVTM, CDR2 ANQGSEA. This CDR3 comprises 15 residues. DNA for the CDR3: TGCAGCGTTGAGGGCGGGGCGGCCAGCTCCTACGAGCAGTACTTC. Translating it yields CSVEGGAASSYEQYF.

The J gene is TRBJ2-5, the V gene TRBV7-7, with D possibly called TRBD1 or TRBD2 (6 bases each). Trimming pared 2 bases from V and 0 bases from J, leaving 13 bases between. The germline V gene has CDR1 SSHAT and CDR2 FNYEAQ (reference sequence). This CDR3 comprises 16 residues. The CDR3 DNA sequence: TGTGCCAGCAGCTTACTGGGGGGCTCGTACCAAGAGACCCAGTACTTC. This codes for CASSLLGGSYQETQYF.

This sequence joins TRBV6-1 and TRBJ1-4; 7 bases map to TRBD1. Germline CDR1 is MNHNS and CDR2 is SASEGT. The CDR3 has 15 residues. V lost 1 base to trimming and J lost 7 bases; unmatched junction nucleotides: 6. CDR3 in amino acids: CASSEETGTGEKLFF. The DNA of the CDR3 is TGTGCCAGCAGTGAAGAGACAGGGACTGGTGAAAAACTGTTTTTT.

This clonotype was seen a handful of times. V gene TRBV15 combines with J gene TRBJ2-3; 13 nucleotides align to TRBD2. Trimming at V came to 5 bases and at J to 6 bases, leaving 5 bases not matched to a gene. CDR1 is LNHNV, CDR2 YYDKDF, per germline (reference sequence). The length of the CDR3 is 15 residues. This chain's CDR3 is CATSLGLAGTDTQYF. Here the CDR3 DNA reads TGTGCCACCAGCCTGGGACTAGCGGGAACGGATACGCAGTATTTT.

In its sample, this clonotype was seen a few times. In this CDR3 the conserved last residue, phenylalanine or tryptophan, is missing, so a read error is likely. The DNA is left out, because the CDR3 cannot be placed on it with certainty; the CDR3 is given as TCRdb lists it. The chain uses TRBV5-1 and TRBJ2-7; TRBD2 is the table's D call and was not checked against the DNA. Germline V gene data show CDR1 as SGHRS and CDR2 as YFSETQ. 9 amino acids form the CDR3, both terminal residues included. The CDR3 spells CASSWLAGG.

This clonotype was seen ten or more times. This chain connects TRBV7-9 to TRBJ2-5, with 12 bases aligning to TRBD2. Germline values: CDR1 SEHNR, CDR2 FQNEAQ (reference sequence). The CDR3 runs to 15 residues. Trimming took 8 bases from V and 4 from J; bases not matched to a gene: 8. This CDR3 is CASSPTSGSVETQYF. CDR3 bases: TGTGCCAGCTCCCCGACTAGCGGGAGTGTAGAGACCCAGTACTTC. Supplemented by reference TRBV7-9 and TRBJ2-5, the full variable domain reads DTGVSQNPRHKITKRGQNVTFRCDPISEHNRLYWYRQTLGQGPEFLTYFQNEAQLEKSRLLSDRFSAERPKGSFSTLEIQRTEQGDSAMYLCASSPTSGSVETQYFGPGTRLLVL.

The chain has TRBV11-2 and TRBJ1-1, with a weak D call TRBD1 (5 bases). V lost 1 base and J 7 bases, leaving 7 bases between the germline ends. This CDR3 comprises 12 residues. The germline V gene encodes CDR1 SGHAT and CDR2 FQNNGV. DNA of the CDR3: TGTGCCAGCAGCTTAGGGGACCTTGAAGCTTTCTTT. This gives the protein CASSLGDLEAFF.

As for this clonotype: A read error may account for a junction end that differs from germline. The chain joins TRBV10-2 to TRBJ1-1; TRBD1 is a possible D gene (5 bases). This CDR3 comprises 13 residues. Germline V CDR1 and CDR2: WSHSY, SAAADI. Here the CDR3 DNA reads TGTGCCAGCAGTTACAGGCACAGCACTGAAGCTTTCTTT. Amino acid sequence: CASSYRHSTEAFF.

This chain links TRBV24-1 with TRBJ2-5, with 10 nucleotides matching TRBD2. This CDR3 contains 15 residues. Germline V CDR1 and CDR2: KGHDR, SFDVKD. V dropped 3 bases and J dropped 6; count of bases not matched to a gene: 6. CDR3 loop: CATSDATSGTKTQYF. For the CDR3, the DNA is TGTGCCACCAGTGATGCTACTAGCGGGACCAAGACCCAGTACTTC.

This clonotype was counted at least ten times. The CDR3 DNA follows: TGTGCCAGCAGTTTAGGAACTGTGCGATATCGGCCCCAGCATTTT. Protein sequence: CASSLGTVRYRPQHF. The V and J genes are TRBV12-3 or TRBV12-4 and TRBJ1-5, with D uncertain. Trimming removed 1 base from V and 9 bases from J, with 16 bases in between. CDR3 size: 15 residues.

In its sample, this clonotype was seen many times. The rearrangement uses TRBV7-2 and TRBJ2-7, with 12 nucleotides matching TRBD2. Trimming removed 9 bases from V and 3 bases from J; junction bases left unmatched: 3. This CDR3 comprises 13 residues. Germline V lookup: CDR1 SGHTA, CDR2 FQGNSA. The CDR3 nucleotides are TGTGCCAGTAGACTAGCGGGGGACTACGAGCAGTACTTC. Its protein is CASRLAGDYEQYF.